Below, one T cell receptor beta chain is given with its context. A junction boundary mismatches the germline segment, possibly from a read error. The data were taken from a study of technical replicates of blood from a few donors. Sequencing used immunoSEQ multiplex PCR; TCRdb keeps in-frame clones, though not all of them. The sample has about 85,000 clones; around 94% are singletons. The sample consisted of T cells isolated from PBMCs. This clonotype was obtained from a human donor in good health.

CDR3 bases: TGTGCTAGCAGCCCGACAGGGGAGAATGGCTACACCTTC. Its protein product is CASSPTGENGYTF. The chain combines TRBV7-7 with TRBJ1-2; 8 nucleotides agree with TRBD1. This CDR3 is built from 13 residues. Germline lookup yields CDR1 SSHAT and CDR2 FNYEAQ (reference sequence). Complete variable domain (other parts from reference TRBV7-7 and TRBJ1-2): GAGVSQSPRYKVTKRGQDVTLRCDPISSHATLYWYQQALGQGPEFLTYFNYEAQPDKSGLPSDRFSAERPEGSISTLTIQRTEQRDSAMYRCASSPTGENGYTFGSGTRLTVV.